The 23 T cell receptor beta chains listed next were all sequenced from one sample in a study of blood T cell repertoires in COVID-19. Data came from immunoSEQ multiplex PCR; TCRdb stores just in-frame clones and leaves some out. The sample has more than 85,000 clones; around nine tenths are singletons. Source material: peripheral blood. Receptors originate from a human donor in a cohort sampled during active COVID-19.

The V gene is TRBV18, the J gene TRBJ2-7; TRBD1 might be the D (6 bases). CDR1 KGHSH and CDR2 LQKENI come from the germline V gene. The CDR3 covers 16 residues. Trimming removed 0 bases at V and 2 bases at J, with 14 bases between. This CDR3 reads CASSPPSAGVAYEQYF. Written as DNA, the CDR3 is TGTGCCAGCTCACCACCTTCGGCAGGGGTAGCCTACGAGCAGTACTTC.

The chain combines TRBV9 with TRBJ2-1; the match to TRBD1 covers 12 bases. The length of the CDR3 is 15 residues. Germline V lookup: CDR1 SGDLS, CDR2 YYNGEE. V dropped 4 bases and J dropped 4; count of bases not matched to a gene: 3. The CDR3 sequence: CASSRDRGRYNEQFF. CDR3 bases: TGTGCCAGCAGCAGGGACAGGGGGCGGTACAATGAGCAGTTCTTC. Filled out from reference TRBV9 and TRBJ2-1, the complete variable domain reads DSGVTQTPKHLITATGQRVTLRCSPRSGDLSVYWYQQSLDQGLQFLIQYYNGEERAKGNILERFSAQQFPDLHSELNLSSLELGDSALYFCASSRDRGRYNEQFFGPGTRLTVL.

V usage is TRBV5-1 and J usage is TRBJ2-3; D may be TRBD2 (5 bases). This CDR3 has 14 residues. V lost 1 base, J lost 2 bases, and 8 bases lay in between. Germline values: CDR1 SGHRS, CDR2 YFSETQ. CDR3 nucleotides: TGCGCCAGCAGCTTGCGGGGAGTCACAGATACGCAGTATTTT. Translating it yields CASSLRGVTDTQYF.

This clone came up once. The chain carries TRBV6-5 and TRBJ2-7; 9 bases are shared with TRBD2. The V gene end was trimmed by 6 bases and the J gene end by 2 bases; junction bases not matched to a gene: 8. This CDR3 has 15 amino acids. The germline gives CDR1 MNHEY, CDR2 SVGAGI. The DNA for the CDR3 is TGTGCCAGCAGATTAATTAGCGGGGGCCCCTACGAGCAGTACTTC. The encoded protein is CASRLISGGPYEQYF.

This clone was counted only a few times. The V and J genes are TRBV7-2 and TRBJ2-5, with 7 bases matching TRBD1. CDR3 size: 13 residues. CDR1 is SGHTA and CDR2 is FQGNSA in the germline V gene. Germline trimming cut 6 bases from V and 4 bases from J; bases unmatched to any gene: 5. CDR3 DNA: TGTGCCAGCAGACAGGGGCATCGAGAGACCCAGTACTTC. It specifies CASRQGHRETQYF.

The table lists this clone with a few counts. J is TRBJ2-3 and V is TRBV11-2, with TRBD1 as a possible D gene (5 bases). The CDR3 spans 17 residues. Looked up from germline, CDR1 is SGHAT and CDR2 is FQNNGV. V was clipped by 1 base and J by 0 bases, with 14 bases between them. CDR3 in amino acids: CASSLGRQSPSTDTQYF. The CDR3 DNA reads TGTGCCAGCAGCTTAGGTAGACAGTCCCCTAGCACAGATACGCAGTATTTT.

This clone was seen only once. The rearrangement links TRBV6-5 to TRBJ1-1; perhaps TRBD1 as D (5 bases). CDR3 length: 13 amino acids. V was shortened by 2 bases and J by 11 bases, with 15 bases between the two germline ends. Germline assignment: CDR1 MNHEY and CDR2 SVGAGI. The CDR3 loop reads CASSYSLWGWAFF. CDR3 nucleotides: TGTGCCAGCAGTTACAGCTTGTGGGGCTGGGCTTTCTTT.

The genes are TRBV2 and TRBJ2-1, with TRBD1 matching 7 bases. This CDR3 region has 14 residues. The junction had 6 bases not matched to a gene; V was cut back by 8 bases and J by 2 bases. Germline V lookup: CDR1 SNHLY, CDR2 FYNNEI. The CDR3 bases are TGTGCCAGCTCTAGGGGGCAGACCTACAATGAGCAGTTCTTC. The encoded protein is CASSRGQTYNEQFF.

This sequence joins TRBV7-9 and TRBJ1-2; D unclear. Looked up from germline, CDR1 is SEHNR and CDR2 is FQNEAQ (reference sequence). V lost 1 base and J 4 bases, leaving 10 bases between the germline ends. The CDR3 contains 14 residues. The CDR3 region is CASSLVENVYGYTF. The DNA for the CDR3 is TGTGCCAGCAGCTTAGTGGAGAACGTCTATGGCTACACCTTC.

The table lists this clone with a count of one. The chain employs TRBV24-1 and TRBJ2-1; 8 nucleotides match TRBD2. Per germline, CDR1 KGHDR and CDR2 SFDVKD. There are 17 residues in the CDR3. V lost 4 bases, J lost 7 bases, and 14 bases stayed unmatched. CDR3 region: CATSETPHAGGGNEQFF. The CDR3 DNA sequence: TGTGCCACCAGTGAGACACCCCATGCGGGAGGAGGGAATGAGCAGTTCTTC.

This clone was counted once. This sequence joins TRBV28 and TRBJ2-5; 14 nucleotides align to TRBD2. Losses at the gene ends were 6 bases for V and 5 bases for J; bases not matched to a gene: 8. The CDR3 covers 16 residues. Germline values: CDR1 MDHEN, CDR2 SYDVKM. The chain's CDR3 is CASSRLAGGPRETQYF. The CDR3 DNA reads TGTGCCAGCAGCCGACTAGCGGGAGGGCCAAGGGAGACCCAGTACTTC.

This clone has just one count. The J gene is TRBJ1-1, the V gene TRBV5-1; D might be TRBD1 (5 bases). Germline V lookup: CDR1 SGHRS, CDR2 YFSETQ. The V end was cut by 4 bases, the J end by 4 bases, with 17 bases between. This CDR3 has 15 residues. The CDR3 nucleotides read TGCGCCAGCAGCGAGGGACTCCGCGTTACCACTGAAGCTTTCTTT. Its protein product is CASSEGLRVTTEAFF.

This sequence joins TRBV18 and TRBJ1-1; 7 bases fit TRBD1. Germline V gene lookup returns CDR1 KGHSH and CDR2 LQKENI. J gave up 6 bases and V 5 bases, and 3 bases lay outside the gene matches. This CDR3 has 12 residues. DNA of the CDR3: TGTGCCAGCTCAAACAGGGGAGCTGAAGCTTTCTTT. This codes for CASSNRGAEAFF.

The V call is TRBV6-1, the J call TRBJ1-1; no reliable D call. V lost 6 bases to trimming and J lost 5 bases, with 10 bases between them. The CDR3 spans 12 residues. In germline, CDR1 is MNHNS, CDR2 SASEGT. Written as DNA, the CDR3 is TGTGCCAGCAGGACGGGGTCGACTGAAGCTTTCTTT. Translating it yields CASRTGSTEAFF.

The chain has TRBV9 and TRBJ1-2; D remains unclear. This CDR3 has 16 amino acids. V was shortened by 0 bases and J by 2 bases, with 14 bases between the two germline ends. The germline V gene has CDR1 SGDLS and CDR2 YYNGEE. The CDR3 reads CASSVAPSEPNYGYTF. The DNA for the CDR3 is TGTGCCAGCAGCGTAGCTCCTAGCGAGCCCAACTATGGCTACACCTTC.

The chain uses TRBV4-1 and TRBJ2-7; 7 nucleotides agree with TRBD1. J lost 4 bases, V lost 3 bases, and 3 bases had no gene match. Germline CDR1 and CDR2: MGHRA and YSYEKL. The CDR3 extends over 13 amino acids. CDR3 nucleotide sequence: TGCGCCAGCAGCCATCCGACAGGGTACGAGCAGTACTTC. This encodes CASSHPTGYEQYF.

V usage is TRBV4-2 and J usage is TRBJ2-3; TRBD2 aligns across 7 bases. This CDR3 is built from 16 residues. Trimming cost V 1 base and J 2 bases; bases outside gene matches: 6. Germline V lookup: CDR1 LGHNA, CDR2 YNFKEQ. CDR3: CASSQVSAGSTDTQYF. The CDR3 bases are TGTGCCAGCAGCCAAGTCTCAGCGGGGTCCACAGATACGCAGTATTTT.

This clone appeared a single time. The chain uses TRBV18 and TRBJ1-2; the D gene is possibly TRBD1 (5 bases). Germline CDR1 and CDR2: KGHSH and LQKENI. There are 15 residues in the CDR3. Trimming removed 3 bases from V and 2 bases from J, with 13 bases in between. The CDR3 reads CASSPPGGWNYGYTF. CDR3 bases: TGTGCCAGCTCACCGCCCGGGGGGTGGAACTATGGCTACACCTTC. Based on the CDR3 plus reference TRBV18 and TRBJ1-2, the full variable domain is NAGVMQNPRHLVRRRGQEARLRCSPMKGHSHVYWYRQLPEEGLKFMVYLQKENIIDESGMPKERFSAEFPKEGPSILRIQQVVRGDSAAYFCASSPPGGWNYGYTFGSGTRLTVV.

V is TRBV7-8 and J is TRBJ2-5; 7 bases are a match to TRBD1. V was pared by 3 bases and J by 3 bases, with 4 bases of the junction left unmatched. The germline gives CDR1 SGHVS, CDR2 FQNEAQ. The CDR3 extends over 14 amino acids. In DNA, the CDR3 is TGTGCCAGCAGCTTGTCGACAGGGAAAGAGACCCAGTACTTC. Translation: CASSLSTGKETQYF.

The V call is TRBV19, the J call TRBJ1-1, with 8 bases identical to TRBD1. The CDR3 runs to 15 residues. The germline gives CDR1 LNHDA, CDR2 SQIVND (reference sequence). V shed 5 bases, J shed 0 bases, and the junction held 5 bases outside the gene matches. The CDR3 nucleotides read TGTGCCAGTAGTGAGCAGGGGGCAATGAACACTGAAGCTTTCTTT. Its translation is CASSEQGAMNTEAFF. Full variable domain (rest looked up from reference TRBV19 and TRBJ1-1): DGGITQSPKYLFRKEGQNVTLSCEQNLNHDAMYWYRQDPGQGLRLIYYSQIVNDFQKGDIAEGYSVSREKKESFPLTVTSAQKNPTAFYLCASSEQGAMNTEAFFGQGTRLTVV.

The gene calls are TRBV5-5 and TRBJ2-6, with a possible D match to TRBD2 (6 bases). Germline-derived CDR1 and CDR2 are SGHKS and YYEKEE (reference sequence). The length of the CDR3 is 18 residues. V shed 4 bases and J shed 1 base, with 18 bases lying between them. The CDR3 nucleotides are TGTGCCAGCAGCCTAAACAGCCCAGGGAGGTCTGGGGCCAACGTCCTGACTTTC. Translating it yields CASSLNSPGRSGANVLTF.

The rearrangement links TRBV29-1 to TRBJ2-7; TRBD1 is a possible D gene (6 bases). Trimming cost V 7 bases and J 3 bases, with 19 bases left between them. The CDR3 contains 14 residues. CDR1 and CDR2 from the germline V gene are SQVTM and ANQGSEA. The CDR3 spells CSGGYGQPSYEQYF. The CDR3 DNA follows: TGCAGCGGGGGATACGGACAGCCTAGCTACGAGCAGTACTTC.

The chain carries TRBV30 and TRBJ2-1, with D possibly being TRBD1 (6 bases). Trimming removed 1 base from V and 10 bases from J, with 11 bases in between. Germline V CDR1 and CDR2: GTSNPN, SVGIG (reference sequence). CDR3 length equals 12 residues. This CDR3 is CAWSGGPSEQFF. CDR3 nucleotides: TGTGCCTGGAGTGGGGGGCCTAGCGAGCAGTTCTTC. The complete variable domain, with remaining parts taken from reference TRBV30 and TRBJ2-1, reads SQTIHQWPATLVQPVGSPLSLECTVEGTSNPNLYWYRQAAGRGLQLLFYSVGIGQISSEVPQNLSASRPQDRQFILSSKKLLLSDSGFYLCAWSGGPSEQFFGPGTRLTVL.